The following is a T cell receptor beta chain sequence with its context. Participants had their cohort set by participant-reported clinical history. Symptom resolution, clearance, or two negative PCRs marked donors in Cohort 3 as recovered. The data were taken from a study of blood T cell repertoires in COVID-19. About the study: The study drew acute and convalescent COVID-19 samples from the United States, Italy and Spain. PBMCs, B-cell-depleted T cells, or T cells provided the cDNA or gDNA that made up the material.

TCRdb's table, derived via immunoSEQ multiplex PCR, lists solely in-frame clones and lacks some. Among 300,000 to 400,000 clones listed, more than 75% were seen once. The CDR3 has 17 residues. Germline-derived CDR1 and CDR2 are MDHEN and SYDVKM. Trimming took 7 bases from V and 2 from J, leaving 18 bases between them. The chain carries TRBV28 and TRBJ2-6, with a tentative D call TRBD2 (6 bases). This sequence originates from a young woman who had recovered from COVID-19. Sequenced input: PBMCs or T cells enriched from blood (not recorded which). The CDR3 region is CASIQAGRQTGANVLTF. The CDR3, as DNA: TGTGCCAGCATACAAGCGGGCAGGCAGACTGGGGCCAACGTCCTGACTTTC.